This T cell receptor (beta chain) originates from a study of T-cell memory formation after mild COVID-19. The sample holds a few counts of this clonotype. The 5'RACE method, run with constant-segment primers, produced TCR alpha and TCR beta cDNA libraries (carrying sample barcodes and UMIs). One entry per CDR3 protein results from TCRdb running MiXCR on the 5' RACE reads. This sample carries 120,000 to 150,000 distinct CDR3 sequences, 11% to 15% of them seen once, and the ten largest clones take about 27%. The V gene lost 4 bases and the J gene lost 12 bases, with 15 bases spanning the gap. CDR3 length: 13 amino acids. Germline CDR1 and CDR2: SGHTA and FQGTGA.

V and J are TRBV7-3 and TRBJ2-2, with a tentative D call TRBD2 (5 bases). The source material was PBMCs or a T cell subset sorted from them (not recorded which). This TCR was sampled from an adult woman who had mild COVID-19 (a few samples of this study predate the infection). Cell type and time point are not known. CDR3 loop: CASSSRTEGKLFF. CDR3 nucleotide sequence: TGTGCCAGCAGCTCAAGGACTGAGGGAAAGCTGTTTTTT.